Each of the 28 T cell receptor beta chains below was sequenced from the same sample in a study of CD8+ T cells in alopecia areata. Treatment described: oral pan-JAK inhibitor, 5-10 mg twice daily. RNA was isolated and reverse transcribed to cDNA, the sequencing template. Repertoires were generated with immunoSEQ multiplex PCR, while TCRdb's copy carries only in-frame clones and drops some. This sample carries a few hundred thousand clones, around 43% of them seen once, and the ten largest clones take over 2.5%. The starting material was CD4+ T cells sorted from blood, obtained at approximately week 37, from a patient treated with tofacitinib. Every receptor here comes from a human donor with alopecia areata.

This clone was observed a few times. The chain carries TRBV7-9 and TRBJ2-5; D gene unclear. V was cut by 2 bases and J by 2 bases, with 6 bases left in between. Germline assignment: CDR1 SEHNR and CDR2 FQNEAQ (reference sequence). The length of the CDR3 is 13 residues. In DNA, the CDR3 is TGTGCCAGCAGCTTAACAAGACAAGAGACCCAGTACTTC. It is translated as CASSLTRQETQYF.

The rearrangement joins TRBV2 to TRBJ1-1; D possibly corresponds to TRBD1 (6 bases). Germline V gene data show CDR1 as SNHLY and CDR2 as FYNNEI. This CDR3 has 11 residues. Trimming stripped 6 bases from V and 8 bases from J, with 10 bases between. The chain's CDR3 is CASREGQEAFF. The CDR3 bases are TGTGCCAGCAGGGAGGGACAAGAAGCTTTCTTT.

This clone was seen more than once but under ten times. J is TRBJ2-4 and V is TRBV27; 10 nucleotides line up with TRBD2. The germline gives CDR1 MNHEY, CDR2 SMNVEV (reference sequence). With V trimmed by 8 bases and J by 5 bases, 9 bases remained unmatched. This CDR3 has 15 residues. CDR3 DNA: TGTGCCAGCGCCTCTAGCGGGAGAAGCGAAAACATTCAGTACTTC. It encodes CASASSGRSENIQYF.

This clone was seen just once. The rearrangement uses TRBV9 and TRBJ2-3; 8 nucleotides agree with TRBD2. CDR3 length: 15 amino acids. V lost 0 bases and J lost 5; bases outside the gene matches: 5. CDR1 and CDR2 (germline): SGDLS, YYNGEE. The CDR3 sequence is CASSVVSGTQDTQYF. The CDR3, as DNA: TGTGCCAGCAGCGTAGTTAGCGGGACCCAAGATACGCAGTATTTT. Using reference TRBV9 and TRBJ2-3 for the parts outside the CDR3, the full variable domain is DSGVTQTPKHLITATGQRVTLRCSPRSGDLSVYWYQQSLDQGLQFLIQYYNGEERAKGNILERFSAQQFPDLHSELNLSSLELGDSALYFCASSVVSGTQDTQYFGPGTRLTVL.

There are a few counts of this clone. The chain couples TRBV6-6 to TRBJ1-2; D is unclear. CDR3 length equals 13 residues. Between the trimmed V and J ends, which lost 11 bases and 8 bases, there was a span of 21 bases. The germline V gene encodes CDR1 MNHNY and CDR2 SVGAGI (reference sequence). The CDR3 DNA follows: TGTGCCGCTACCTCCCTGTCTACCAGCGGCTACACCTTC. Its translation is CAATSLSTSGYTF.

This clone was recorded a few times. J is TRBJ1-1 and V is TRBV5-5; 8 bases fit TRBD1. V lost 4 bases, J lost 11 bases, and 10 bases stayed unmatched. Germline CDR1 and CDR2: SGHKS and YYEKEE (reference sequence). This CDR3 is 13 amino acids long. The CDR3 sequence is CASSGDRGRPAFF. In DNA form, the CDR3 reads TGTGCCAGCAGCGGTGACAGGGGCCGTCCGGCTTTCTTT.

This clone came up a few times. V gene TRBV7-9 combines with J gene TRBJ2-7, with TRBD1 identical over 7 bases. The CDR3 runs 15 residues. Per the germline V gene, CDR1 is SEHNR and CDR2 is FQNEAQ (reference sequence). V lost 5 bases and J lost 7; bases outside the gene matches: 14. DNA for the CDR3: TGTGCCAGCAGCCCGACAGGGAAGGCCACTCGAGAGCAGTACTTC. This translates into CASSPTGKATREQYF. Drawing the rest from reference TRBV7-9 and TRBJ2-7, the complete variable domain is DTGVSQNPRHKITKRGQNVTFRCDPISEHNRLYWYRQTLGQGPEFLTYFQNEAQLEKSRLLSDRFSAERPKGSFSTLEIQRTEQGDSAMYLCASSPTGKATREQYFGPGTRLTVT.

In DNA, the CDR3 is TGTGCCAGCAGCCAAGACGCTGTCGTCCGCAATGAGCAGTTCTTC. Its translation: CASSQDAVVRNEQFF. This sequence joins TRBV7-8 and TRBJ2-1; D call uncertain. Germline-derived CDR1 and CDR2 are SGHVS and FQNEAQ. Trimming cost V 5 bases and J 6 bases, with 17 bases left between them. The CDR3 spans 15 residues.

This clone was counted a few times. J is TRBJ1-1 and V is TRBV7-9; maybe TRBD1 (6 bases). V was clipped by 5 bases and J by 1 base, with 11 bases between them. The CDR3 is 14 residues long. CDR1 and CDR2 (germline): SEHNR, FQNEAQ (reference sequence). The CDR3 is CASSRDTGNTEAFF. The CDR3 bases are TGTGCCAGCAGCAGGGACACTGGGAACACTGAAGCTTTCTTT. Full variable domain (outside the CDR3, taken from reference TRBV7-9 and TRBJ1-1): DTGVSQNPRHKITKRGQNVTFRCDPISEHNRLYWYRQTLGQGPEFLTYFQNEAQLEKSRLLSDRFSAERPKGSFSTLEIQRTEQGDSAMYLCASSRDTGNTEAFFGQGTRLTVV.

The chain employs TRBV30 and TRBJ2-1, with 14 bases fitting TRBD2. The CDR3 length is 17 residues. The V and J ends lost 1 base and 3 bases, in that order; junction bases with no gene match: 5. Looked up from germline, CDR1 is GTSNPN and CDR2 is SVGIG (reference sequence). For the CDR3, the DNA is TGTGCCTGGAGTGCGGGGACTAGCGGGAGAAGCTACAATGAGCAGTTCTTC. Amino acids: CAWSAGTSGRSYNEQFF. The variable domain in full, completed from reference TRBV30 and TRBJ2-1, reads SQTIHQWPATLVQPVGSPLSLECTVEGTSNPNLYWYRQAAGRGLQLLFYSVGIGQISSEVPQNLSASRPQDRQFILSSKKLLLSDSGFYLCAWSAGTSGRSYNEQFFGPGTRLTVL.

This clone was picked up a small number of times. The sample has other DNA sequences that encode this CDR3 too. The chain couples TRBV2 to TRBJ1-5; D gene unclear. The CDR3 sequence is 14 residues long. CDR1 and CDR2 (germline): SNHLY, FYNNEI. V dropped 4 bases and J dropped 2 bases, with 9 bases sitting between them. The CDR3 protein is CASSGGYGNQPQHF. CDR3 DNA sequence: TGTGCCAGCAGTGGAGGTTACGGCAATCAGCCCCAGCATTTT.

V and J are TRBV28 and TRBJ1-2; 9 nucleotides line up with TRBD1. V shed 7 bases and J 7 bases; nucleotides not matched to a gene: 4. The CDR3 runs 12 residues. Germline V gives CDR1 MDHEN, CDR2 SYDVKM. In DNA form, the CDR3 reads TGTGCCAGCAAGAGGGACAGGGCTGGCTACACCTTC. Its translation: CASKRDRAGYTF.

In its sample, this clone was seen many times. The chain is built from TRBV4-1 and TRBJ2-7; 9 bases are a match to TRBD1. The CDR3 runs to 16 residues. The V segment lost 2 bases and the J segment 3 bases; nucleotides outside the gene matches: 8. The germline V gene encodes CDR1 MGHRA and CDR2 YSYEKL. The CDR3 region is CASSQTPGQGIYEQYF. CDR3 DNA sequence: TGCGCCAGCAGCCAAACACCGGGACAGGGAATCTACGAGCAGTACTTC.

The table lists this clone with a few counts. The CDR3 spells CASTGSASSYNEQFF. The CDR3 DNA follows: TGTGCCAGCACGGGCAGCGCGAGCTCCTACAATGAGCAGTTCTTC. This chain joins TRBV6-5 and TRBJ2-1; D ambiguous. V dropped 7 bases and J dropped 0 bases, with 13 bases sitting between them. Germline V CDR1 and CDR2: MNHEY, SVGAGI. This CDR3 region has 15 residues.

The chain links TRBV29-1 to TRBJ2-1, with D unresolved. The V end lost 4 bases, the J end lost 0 bases, and 13 bases lay between the germline ends. Looked up from germline, CDR1 is SQVTM and CDR2 is ANQGSEA. This CDR3 contains 15 residues. CDR3 bases: TGCAGCGTTGTTTCGCAGGAGTCCTCCTACAATGAGCAGTTCTTC. Residues: CSVVSQESSYNEQFF.

The chain recombines TRBV5-1 with TRBJ2-2; D is possibly TRBD2 (6 bases). V lost 3 bases to trimming and J lost 0 bases, with 9 bases between them. The CDR3 is 15 residues long. Germline CDR1 is SGHRS and CDR2 is YFSETQ. CDR3 residues: CASSSGGTNTGELFF. The CDR3 nucleotides read TGCGCCAGCAGCTCGGGCGGGACGAACACCGGGGAGCTGTTTTTT.

The V and J genes are TRBV7-2 and TRBJ1-4, with TRBD1 matching over 10 bases. V was pared by 0 bases and J by 10 bases, with 2 bases of the junction left unmatched. This CDR3 has 14 residues. Germline CDR1 reads SGHTA; CDR2 reads FQGNSA. The CDR3: CASSLATGGRKLFF. The CDR3 DNA is TGTGCCAGCAGCTTAGCGACAGGGGGCCGAAAACTGTTTTTT.

The chain is built from TRBV7-2 and TRBJ1-3, with a weak D call TRBD1 (5 bases). The ends were cut back, 3 bases at V and 4 bases at J, with 13 bases in the middle. Per the germline V gene, CDR1 is SGHTA and CDR2 is FQGNSA. There are 15 residues in the CDR3. CDR3 in amino acids: CASSLSRAKGNTIYF. DNA for the CDR3: TGTGCCAGCAGCTTGAGCAGGGCGAAAGGAAACACCATATATTTT.

The chain is built from TRBV30 and TRBJ2-7; TRBD2 is a possible D gene (6 bases). Looked up from germline, CDR1 is GTSNPN and CDR2 is SVGIG (reference sequence). This CDR3 is 13 amino acids long. Trimming stripped 2 bases from V and 7 bases from J, with 15 bases between. The CDR3 reads CAWSSTRPGEQYF. The CDR3 nucleotides read TGTGCCTGGAGTTCGACTAGGCCGGGGGAGCAGTACTTC.

This clone came up a few times. This chain connects TRBV7-2 to TRBJ2-5; D might be TRBD2 (6 bases). The CDR3 runs to 11 residues. CDR1 is SGHTA, CDR2 FQGNSA, per germline. V dropped 5 bases and J dropped 5 bases, with 6 bases sitting between them. The CDR3 spells CASSGRETQYF. The CDR3 bases are TGTGCCAGCAGCGGGAGGGAGACCCAGTACTTC.

CDR3: CASSLFAAAYNEQFF. The CDR3 DNA reads as TGTGCCAGCAGCTTGTTTGCCGCCGCCTACAATGAGCAGTTCTTC. This chain joins TRBV5-6 and TRBJ2-1; D remains unclear. Trimming removed 1 base from V and 2 bases from J, with 10 bases in between. This CDR3 has 15 amino acids. Per germline, CDR1 SGHDT and CDR2 YYEEEE.

CDR3 protein: CSVDHEGGETQYF. CDR3 coding DNA: TGCAGCGTTGACCACGAGGGAGGGGAGACCCAGTACTTC. The rearrangement joins TRBV29-1 to TRBJ2-5; 7 bases agree with TRBD2. The germline V gene encodes CDR1 SQVTM and CDR2 ANQGSEA. This CDR3 has 13 residues. V shed 3 bases, J shed 5 bases, and the junction held 6 bases outside the gene matches.

The chain is built from TRBV25-1 and TRBJ2-7, with D maybe TRBD2 (5 bases). Per germline, CDR1 MGHDK and CDR2 SYGVNS. The CDR3 runs 14 residues. V shed 8 bases and J shed 5 bases, with 19 bases lying between them. The CDR3 DNA reads TGTGCCAGCCACCGTTCGGGGTCCCTCCACGAGCAGTACTTC. Translation gives CASHRSGSLHEQYF.

The V call is TRBV5-1, the J call TRBJ2-1; weak D call: TRBD2 (7 bases). CDR1 and CDR2 (germline): SGHRS, YFSETQ. This CDR3 region has 12 residues. V was trimmed by 3 bases and J by 8 bases, leaving 9 bases between them. CDR3 coding DNA: TGCGCCAGCAGCTCCGGGGGGCATGAGCAGTTCTTC. Protein sequence: CASSSGGHEQFF.

This clone appeared a few times. The rearrangement joins TRBV29-1 to TRBJ1-1; D might be TRBD1 (6 bases). CDR3 length equals 14 residues. The V and J ends lost 0 bases and 0 bases respectively, with 8 bases between them. Germline CDR1 SQVTM, CDR2 ANQGSEA. The CDR3 region is CSVEEGGMNTEAFF. As DNA, the CDR3 is TGCAGCGTTGAAGAAGGGGGAATGAACACTGAAGCTTTCTTT.

This rearrangement joins TRBV4-1 to TRBJ2-1, with D perhaps TRBD1 or TRBD2 (6 bases each). V was cut by 4 bases and J by 6 bases, with 16 bases left in between. From germline, CDR1 is MGHRA and CDR2 YSYEKL. The CDR3 consists of 15 residues. CDR3 amino acids: CASSPVRGRTNEQFF. CDR3 in DNA: TGCGCCAGCAGCCCCGTGAGGGGGAGGACCAATGAGCAGTTCTTC.

A few counts support this clone. The rearrangement links TRBV5-4 to TRBJ2-7; no clear D gene. Trimming removed 0 bases at V and 2 bases at J, with 9 bases between. Germline V CDR1 and CDR2: SGHNT, YYREEE (reference sequence). CDR3 length equals 14 residues. The CDR3 spells CASSLGVGPYEQYF. The CDR3 DNA follows: TGTGCCAGCAGCTTGGGTGTAGGGCCCTACGAGCAGTACTTC.

This clone showed up just a few times. J is TRBJ1-1 and V is TRBV6-6, with D tentatively TRBD1 (5 bases). There are 14 residues in the CDR3. The V end was cut by 6 bases, the J end by 9 bases, with 20 bases between. Germline V CDR1 and CDR2: MNHNY, SVGAGI (reference sequence). CDR3 coding DNA: TGTGCCAGCAGCCTCCCGGGCGGAAACAGGAAAGCTTTCTTT. Residues: CASSLPGGNRKAFF.